The TCR beta chain under discussion was sequenced for a study of cytomegalovirus exposure and HLA in healthy donors (dated by TCRdb to about 2017). Some background on the complete study: An earlier analysis of some 600 of the donors reported under 300 Gb of sequence data and 90 million to 120 million unique TCR beta sequences obtained from approximately 180 million T cells. Approximately 300 gigabases of sequencing data and around 90 million unique TCR sequences made up an early release that covered approximately 620 HLA-typed donors. Of the 300 to 500 genotyped donors, roughly 80% were placed in the genetic ancestry cluster associated with self-reported Caucasian donors. The aim of the study was to test whether cataloging public T cell receptors could identify signatures of past pathogen exposure. The T cell repertoires of roughly 660 subjects were profiled by immunosequencing and related to cytomegalovirus serostatus. Along with the roughly 670-subject first cohort, a separate validation cohort of roughly 110 different subjects was used. To predict cytomegalovirus infection status, the study brought together high-throughput TCR immunosequencing, statistical association of individual TCRs with disease status, and machine learning. In a later analysis, previously published TCR beta repertoires from several hundred donors were re-analyzed and high-resolution HLA genotyping was added so that TCR occurrence patterns could be studied. In the later analysis, no new phenotypic data were used to find candidate immune exposures; instead, reliance was placed on TCR beta sequences and their occurrence across donors. To decide whether each TCR beta V gene segment behaved as functional or pseudogenic, an earlier analysis of over 500 of the donors relied on high-throughput TCR beta sequencing. Donor age, sex, ethnicity and CMV serostatus were compiled together with the repertoire data. A later genetic analysis took genome-wide SNP genotypes for about three fifths of the 666 donors and used that subset as a discovery cohort. All discovery cohort repertoires had been generated using a single sequencing platform. HLA typing covered class I and class II loci at four-digit resolution. Typing coverage varied by locus: about 629-630 donors for A, B, C, DRB1 and DQB1; roughly 560 for DQA1; more than 600 for DPA1; roughly 470 for DPB1. Four to six DR-DQ haplotypes were handled as single units for association and clustering, since linkage in the cohort was strong. Among under 450 genotyped donors of the cohort, an average of approximately 250,000 unique TCR beta nucleotide sequences were sequenced per donor, around 20% of them non-productive. On the study overall, not on this receptor specifically: In a later analysis, HLA-associated TCR beta chains were found to be more clonally expanded and to have lower generation probabilities than equally common non-associated chains. Compared with the approximately 720-donor mean, donors in an Asian-associated ancestry cluster had fewer N-insertions in productive TCRs, according to a later genetic analysis. Linkage disequilibrium might explain the correlated functional status among segregating V segments, but an unknown experimental factor could not be ruled out. When HLA alleles, especially DR and DQ, strongly co-occurred, attributing TCR associations to individual alleles was difficult. Three of the identified cytomegalovirus-associated TCR beta chains were confirmed in vitro to be specific for cytomegalovirus antigens. Some IMGT-functional V segments, including TRBV6-2 and TRBV6-3, could not be told apart with the 87-base-pair reads, so those segments were excluded. The presence/absence analyses assumed that sequencing depth was roughly uniform across donors, and that assumption may not be true. A further reported finding was that TCR beta sequences accurately predicted the HLA-A and HLA-B alleles for most subjects in the first cohort. A later analysis found that most CMV-associated TCR beta chains appeared HLA-restricted, with HLA associations seemingly driven largely by CMV exposure. While some public TCRs were present in many individuals, most TCR sequences turned up only very rarely across donors. Cytomegalovirus status was reported to be diagnosed by the classifier with high specificity and sensitivity in both the original and validation cohorts. In a later genetic analysis, a missense DCLRE1C variant was associated with V-gene and J-gene trimming of TCR beta chains, and the association was replicated in an independent cohort. Because counts were too low, about 18 rarely observed V segments, including chromosome 9 orphons, were left out of the earlier analysis of 587 of the donors. It was suggested by the authors that the approach could potentially be generalized to other disease states and immunological phenotypes. A cluster of highly shared sequence variants was judged likely to be a technical artifact of the sequencing pipeline. A later analysis associated approximately 17,000 TCR beta sequences with specific HLA alleles at a false discovery rate of 0.05. HLA typing was unavailable for some donors at each locus, so association tests used only the typed subset. In a later analysis, TCR association rates were found to vary across HLA loci, with the most associated TCRs seen for DRB1 alleles and the fewest for HLA-C alleles. For the cohort, immune exposure information was limited to CMV serostatus. Broadly in line with IMGT annotations, most TCR beta V segments showed up in productive rearrangements about 87% or about 30% of the time in an earlier analysis of 450 to 600 of the donors. The study gave a list of some 150 TCR beta chains associated with cytomegalovirus. Several of the top co-occurrence clusters appeared to be linked to parvovirus B19, influenza, CMV and Epstein-Barr virus, according to a later analysis. The cohort was sequenced for TCR beta chains only, and without alpha or paired-chain data the features that could be detected were limited.

The cohort consisted of hundreds of healthy bone marrow donors. At the time of sampling, every cohort member was nominally healthy, though immune exposures that went unrecorded were likely present. The donor tested CMV seronegative, placing the donor among the roughly 400 seronegative members of the cohort. A peripheral blood sample was provided by each donor, and peripheral blood mononuclear cells were used for TCR beta sequencing. The Qiagen DNeasy Blood Extraction Kit was used to extract genomic DNA from the blood cell samples. Libraries were made using the immunoSEQ multiplex PCR assay. For the multiplex PCR, a mixture combining 60 forward primers for TCR Vbeta segments and 13 reverse primers for TCR Jbeta segments was used. The CDR3 region of rearranged TCR beta genes was amplified from genomic DNA with a multiplex PCR assay. The amplified TCR beta libraries were sequenced on the Illumina HiSeq System as 87-base-pair reads. Per the source publication's procedure: Across the roughly 640 repertoires, a later analysis counted roughly 84 million unique TCR beta chains, 9.5 million to 12 million of which were shared by at least two donors. Raw reads were error-corrected and collapsed into unique sequences with a nearest-neighbor algorithm that merged closely related sequences to remove PCR and sequencing errors. CDR3 sequences were aligned to IMGT reference sequences to assign V, D and J gene segments. For a sequence to be retained, a match of at least six nucleotides was required to both a V gene segment and a J gene segment. Rearrangements were classified as productive when the CDR3 lacked stop codons and remained in frame with V and J, and all other rearrangements were classified as non-productive. Following IMGT convention, CDR3 was defined as the stretch from the second conserved V-encoded cysteine up to the conserved J-encoded phenylalanine. Sequences without an unambiguous match to a single V gene segment were excluded from the earlier analysis of a few hundred of the donors. In an earlier analysis of roughly 500 of the donors, V segments were called functional above 56.7% productive rearrangements and were called segregating when the between-donor standard deviation exceeded 5%. To diagnose cytomegalovirus status from the catalog of TCR beta chain sequences, a statistical classification framework was built. V and J gene assignment, in a later analysis, came from comparing TCR nucleotide sequences with IMGT/GENE-DB human TR gene sequences. A later analysis assigned CDR3 sequences and most-parsimonious VDJ recombination scenarios with the TCRdist pipeline. In a later analysis, each TCR beta chain was defined by its CDR3 amino acid sequence together with its V-gene family, and reads lacking a unique V-gene family were excluded. In a later analysis, fewer than 650 highly shared, low-generation-probability nucleotide sequences were removed to address suspected cross-contamination and a sequencing artifact. In a later analysis, a clonal expansion index was calculated for each public chain from normalized within-repertoire ranks of inferred template counts. In a later analysis, generation probabilities were computed with a VDJ recombination model fitted to out-of-frame rearrangements, and the resulting probabilities were checked against IGoR. A later analysis scored TCR-TCR, TCR-HLA and TCR-CMV co-occurrence with hypergeometric tests, applying a repertoire-size bias correction to TCR pairs. False discovery rates were estimated in a later analysis by permuting HLA or CMV assignments 20 times. A later analysis grouped co-occurring TCRs with DBSCAN, adding TCRdist sequence similarity when clustering within HLA-allele-positive subsets. Repertoires with fewer than 30,000 or more than 120,000 public chains, plus five repertoires with anomalous nucleotide sharing, were excluded from co-occurrence clustering. Sourced from immuneACCESS, this table was stored by TCRdb with only in-frame sequences that have V and J called. A share of the clones is absent; for the studies checked, an unresolved V gene accounts for under half, and the remainder has no known explanation. The V and J calls and the clone size are those of that table, but D and trimming were determined from the DNA. The sample table contains about 160,000 clones; only one count was recorded for about 88% of them. The top ten constitute under 2.5% of the sample.

According to the germline V gene, CDR1 reads SGHRS and CDR2 reads YFSETQ. Trimmed from V: 4 bases; trimmed from J: 3 bases; junction bases lacking a gene match: 13. The CDR3 numbers 17 residues from cysteine through phenylalanine. Only CDR3 DNA is held: 51 bases, read in frame from base 1. On this clone: Its antigen is still unknown. It has no much larger one-base neighbor in the sample; base qualities were not kept.

Sequencing was performed on PBMCs. The receptor comes from a young woman in good health and CMV-seronegative. In this chain, TRBV5-1 is recombined with TRBJ2-3; 8 junctional bases match TRBD2. The CDR3 amino acid sequence is: CASSGPGSGGQTDTQYF. The nucleotide sequence reads TGCGCCAGCAGCGGCCCAGGCAGCGGGGGACAAACAGATACGCAGTATTTT.